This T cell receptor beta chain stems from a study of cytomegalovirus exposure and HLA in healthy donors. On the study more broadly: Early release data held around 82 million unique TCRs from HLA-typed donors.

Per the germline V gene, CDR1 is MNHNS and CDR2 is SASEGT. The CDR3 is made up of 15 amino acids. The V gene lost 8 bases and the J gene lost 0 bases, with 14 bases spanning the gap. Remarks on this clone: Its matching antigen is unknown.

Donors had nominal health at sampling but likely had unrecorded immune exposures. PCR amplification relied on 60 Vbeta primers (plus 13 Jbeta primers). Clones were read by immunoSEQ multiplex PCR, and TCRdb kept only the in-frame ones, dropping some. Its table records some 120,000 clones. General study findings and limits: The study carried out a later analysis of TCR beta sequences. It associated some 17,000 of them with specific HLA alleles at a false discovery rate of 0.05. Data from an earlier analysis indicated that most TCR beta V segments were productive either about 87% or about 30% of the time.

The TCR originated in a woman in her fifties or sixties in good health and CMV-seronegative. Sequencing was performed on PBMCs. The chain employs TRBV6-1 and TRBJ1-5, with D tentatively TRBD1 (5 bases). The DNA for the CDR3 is TGTGCCAGCGGGGGGGAGGGGTATAGCAATCAGCCCCAGCATTTT. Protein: CASGGEGYSNQPQHF.